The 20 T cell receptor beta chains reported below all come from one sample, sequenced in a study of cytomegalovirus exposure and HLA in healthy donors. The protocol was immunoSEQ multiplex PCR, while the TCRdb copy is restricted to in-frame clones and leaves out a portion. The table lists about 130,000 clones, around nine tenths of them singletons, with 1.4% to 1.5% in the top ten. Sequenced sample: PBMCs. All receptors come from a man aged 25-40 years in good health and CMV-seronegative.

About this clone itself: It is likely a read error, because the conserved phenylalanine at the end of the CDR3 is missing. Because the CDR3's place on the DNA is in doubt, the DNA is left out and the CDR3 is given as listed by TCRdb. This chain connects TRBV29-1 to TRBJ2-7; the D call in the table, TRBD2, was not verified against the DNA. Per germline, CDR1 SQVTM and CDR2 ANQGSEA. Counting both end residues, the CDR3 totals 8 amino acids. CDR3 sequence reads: CSVEGRYL.

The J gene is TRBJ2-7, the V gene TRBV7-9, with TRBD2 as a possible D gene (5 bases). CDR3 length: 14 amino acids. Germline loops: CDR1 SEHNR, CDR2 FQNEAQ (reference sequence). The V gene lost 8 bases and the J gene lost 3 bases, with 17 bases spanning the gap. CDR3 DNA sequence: TGTGCCAGCTTCGGTGGCAGTGCGGGCTACGAGCAGTACTTC. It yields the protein CASFGGSAGYEQYF.

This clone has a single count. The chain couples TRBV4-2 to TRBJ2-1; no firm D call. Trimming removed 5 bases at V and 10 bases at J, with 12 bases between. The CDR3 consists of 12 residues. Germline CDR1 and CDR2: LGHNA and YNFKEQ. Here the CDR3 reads CASSYPNSEQFF. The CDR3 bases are TGTGCCAGCAGCTATCCCAACTCGGAGCAGTTCTTC.

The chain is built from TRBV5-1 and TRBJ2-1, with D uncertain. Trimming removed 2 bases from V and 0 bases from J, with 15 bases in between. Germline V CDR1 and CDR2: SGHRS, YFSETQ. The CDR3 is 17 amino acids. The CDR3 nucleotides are TGCGCCAGCAGCTTCGGCTACAGAAGCCCCTCCTACAATGAGCAGTTCTTC. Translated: CASSFGYRSPSYNEQFF.

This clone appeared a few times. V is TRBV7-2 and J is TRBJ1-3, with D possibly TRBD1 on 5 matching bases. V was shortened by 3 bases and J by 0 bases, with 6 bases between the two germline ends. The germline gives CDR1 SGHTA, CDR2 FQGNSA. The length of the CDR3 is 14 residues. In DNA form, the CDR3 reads TGTGCCAGCAGCTTGGGGGGCTCTGGAAACACCATATATTTT. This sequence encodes CASSLGGSGNTIYF. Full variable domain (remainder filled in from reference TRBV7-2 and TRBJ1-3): GAGVSQSPSNKVTEKGKDVELRCDPISGHTALYWYRQSLGQGLEFLIYFQGNSAPDKSGLPSDRFSAERTGGSVSTLTIQRTQQEDSAVYLCASSLGGSGNTIYFGEGSWLTVV.

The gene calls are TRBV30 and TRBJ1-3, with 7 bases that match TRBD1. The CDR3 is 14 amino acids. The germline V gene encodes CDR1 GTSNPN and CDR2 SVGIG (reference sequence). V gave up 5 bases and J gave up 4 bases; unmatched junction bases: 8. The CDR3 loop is CAWSTGAQGNTIYF. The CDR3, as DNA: TGTGCCTGGTCTACAGGGGCGCAGGGAAACACCATATATTTT.

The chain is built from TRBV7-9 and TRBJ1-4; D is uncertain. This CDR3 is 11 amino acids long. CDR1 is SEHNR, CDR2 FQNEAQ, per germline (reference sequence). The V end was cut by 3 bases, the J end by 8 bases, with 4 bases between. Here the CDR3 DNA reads TGTGCCAGCAGCTTGCAGGAAAAACTGTTTTTT. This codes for CASSLQEKLFF.

CDR3 sequence (DNA): TGTGCTAGTGGTTTGGCCCAGTATGAGCAGTTCTTC. Its translation: CASGLAQYEQFF. The chain couples TRBV12-5 to TRBJ2-1; D uncertain. Germline values: CDR1 LGHNT, CDR2 FRNRAP. Trimming took off 1 base at V and 8 bases at J, with 6 bases between the two ends. CDR3 size: 12 residues.

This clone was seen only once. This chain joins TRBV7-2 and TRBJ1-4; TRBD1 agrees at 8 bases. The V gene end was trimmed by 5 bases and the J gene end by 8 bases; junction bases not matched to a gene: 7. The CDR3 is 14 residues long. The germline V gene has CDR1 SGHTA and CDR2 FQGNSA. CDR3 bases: TGTGCCAGCAGCCCAGGACAGGGCCTCGAAAAACTGTTTTTT. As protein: CASSPGQGLEKLFF.

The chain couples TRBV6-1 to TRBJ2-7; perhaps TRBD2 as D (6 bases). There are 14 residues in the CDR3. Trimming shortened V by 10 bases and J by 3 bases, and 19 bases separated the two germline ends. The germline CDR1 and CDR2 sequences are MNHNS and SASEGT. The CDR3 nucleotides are TGTGCCACCCGTCCGGGGGATACCGACTACGAGCAGTACTTC. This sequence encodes CATRPGDTDYEQYF.

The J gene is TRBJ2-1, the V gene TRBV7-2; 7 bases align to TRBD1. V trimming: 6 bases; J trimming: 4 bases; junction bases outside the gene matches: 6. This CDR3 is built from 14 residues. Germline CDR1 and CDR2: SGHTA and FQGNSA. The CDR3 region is CASRTGTAYNEQFF. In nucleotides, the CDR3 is TGTGCCAGCAGAACCGGGACAGCTTACAATGAGCAGTTCTTC.

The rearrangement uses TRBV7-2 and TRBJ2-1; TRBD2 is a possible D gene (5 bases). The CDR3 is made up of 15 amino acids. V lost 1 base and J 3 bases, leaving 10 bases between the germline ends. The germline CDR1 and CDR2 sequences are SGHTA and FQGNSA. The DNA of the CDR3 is TGTGCCAGCAGCTTAGTGGGAGCGGTCTACAATGAGCAGTTCTTC. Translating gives CASSLVGAVYNEQFF.

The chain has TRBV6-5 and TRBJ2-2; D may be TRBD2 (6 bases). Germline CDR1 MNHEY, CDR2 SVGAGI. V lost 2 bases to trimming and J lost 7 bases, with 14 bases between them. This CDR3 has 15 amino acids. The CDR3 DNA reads TGTGCCAGCAGTTACCCCGGCTTCGGGGGCGGGGAGCTGTTTTTT. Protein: CASSYPGFGGGELFF.

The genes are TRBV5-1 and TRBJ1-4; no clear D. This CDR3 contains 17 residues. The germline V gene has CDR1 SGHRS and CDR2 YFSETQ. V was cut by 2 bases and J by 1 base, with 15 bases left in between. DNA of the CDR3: TGCGCCAGCAGCTTTTCGGGAAGCTTAGGAACTAATGAAAAACTGTTTTTT. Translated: CASSFSGSLGTNEKLFF.

The CDR3 spells CASSRDSSSGNTIYF. The CDR3 region has the DNA TGTGCCAGCAGCCGGGACTCGAGCTCTGGAAACACCATATATTTT. The V call is TRBV7-3, the J call TRBJ1-3; possible D gene TRBD1, 5 bases. The CDR3 contains 15 residues. The V end was cut by 5 bases, the J end by 0 bases, with 11 bases between. Per the germline V gene, CDR1 is SGHTA and CDR2 is FQGTGA.

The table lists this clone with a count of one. CDR3 sequence (DNA): TGTGCCAGTAGTCTGACAGGGACGAACACTGAAGCTTTCTTT. Translating it yields CASSLTGTNTEAFF. This chain joins TRBV19 and TRBJ1-1, with 7 bases lining up with TRBD1. Germline V gives CDR1 LNHDA, CDR2 SQIVND (reference sequence). Trimming cost V 5 bases and J 1 base; bases outside gene matches: 4. The CDR3 loop spans 14 amino acids.

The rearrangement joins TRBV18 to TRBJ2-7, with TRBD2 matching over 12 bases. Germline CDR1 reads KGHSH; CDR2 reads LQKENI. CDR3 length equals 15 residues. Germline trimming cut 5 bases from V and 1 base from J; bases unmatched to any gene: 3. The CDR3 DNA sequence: TGTGCCAGCTCATCCACTAGCGGGAGGTCCTACGAGCAGTACTTC. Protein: CASSSTSGRSYEQYF.

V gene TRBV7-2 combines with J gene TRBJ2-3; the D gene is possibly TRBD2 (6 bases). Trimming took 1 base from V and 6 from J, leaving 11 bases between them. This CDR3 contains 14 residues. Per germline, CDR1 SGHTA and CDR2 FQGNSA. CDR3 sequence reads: CASSLDGSADTQYF. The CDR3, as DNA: TGTGCCAGCAGCTTAGACGGGAGTGCGGATACGCAGTATTTT. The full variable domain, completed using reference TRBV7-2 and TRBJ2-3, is GAGVSQSPSNKVTEKGKDVELRCDPISGHTALYWYRQSLGQGLEFLIYFQGNSAPDKSGLPSDRFSAERTGGSVSTLTIQRTQQEDSAVYLCASSLDGSADTQYFGPGTRLTVL.

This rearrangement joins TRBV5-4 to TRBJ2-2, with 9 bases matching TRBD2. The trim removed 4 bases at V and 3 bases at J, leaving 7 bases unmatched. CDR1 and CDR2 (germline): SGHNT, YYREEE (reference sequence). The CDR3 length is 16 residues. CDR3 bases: TGTGCCAGCAGCCTGCGACTAGCGGTTGACACCGGGGAGCTGTTTTTT. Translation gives CASSLRLAVDTGELFF.

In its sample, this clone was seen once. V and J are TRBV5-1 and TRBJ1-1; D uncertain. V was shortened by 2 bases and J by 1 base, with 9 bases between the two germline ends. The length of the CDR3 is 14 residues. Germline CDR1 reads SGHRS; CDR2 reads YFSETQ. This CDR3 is CASSFSISNTEAFF. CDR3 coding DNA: TGCGCCAGCAGCTTTAGTATCTCGAACACTGAAGCTTTCTTT.